The 28 T cell receptor beta chains presented below share a single source sample, sequenced in a study of blood T cell repertoires in COVID-19. TCRdb keeps only in-frame clones here, not all; method: immunoSEQ multiplex PCR. The repertoire holds around 100,000 clones, with around 90% as singletons. The sequenced sample consisted of peripheral blood. These receptors were taken from a human donor in a cohort sampled during active COVID-19.

The rearrangement uses TRBV2 and TRBJ1-1, with D unclear. The germline CDR1 and CDR2 sequences are SNHLY and FYNNEI. Trimming removed 5 bases at V and 1 base at J, with 14 bases between. This CDR3 is built from 15 residues. CDR3 DNA sequence: TGTGCCAGCAGTCTTCTTCGGGGAGGGAACACTGAAGCTTTCTTT. This codes for CASSLLRGGNTEAFF.

This clone has only a few counts. The chain uses TRBV11-2 and TRBJ2-7; TRBD1 agrees at 10 bases. V was clipped by 4 bases and J by 2 bases; unmatched bases: 5. Germline values: CDR1 SGHAT, CDR2 FQNNGV. The CDR3 consists of 15 residues. CDR3 nucleotides: TGTGCCAGCAGCTCGATGGGACAGGGGACCTACGAGCAGTACTTC. Protein: CASSSMGQGTYEQYF.

This chain joins TRBV5-4 and TRBJ2-2; 13 nucleotides line up with TRBD2. The CDR3 runs 15 residues. V gave up 4 bases and J gave up 8 bases; unmatched junction bases: 5. Germline CDR1 and CDR2: SGHNT and YYREEE (reference sequence). CDR3 region: CASSRLAGGGGELFF. The DNA of the CDR3 is TGTGCCAGCAGCCGACTAGCGGGGGGTGGTGGGGAGCTGTTTTTT.

The V call is TRBV7-2, the J call TRBJ2-7, with 10 positions matching TRBD2. In germline, CDR1 is SGHTA, CDR2 FQGNSA. CDR3 length: 15 residues. The V and J ends lost 1 base and 4 bases, in that order; junction bases with no gene match: 4. CDR3 nucleotide sequence: TGTGCCAGCAGCTTAGGGGCTAGCGGGAGTTACGAGCAGTACTTC. This sequence encodes CASSLGASGSYEQYF.

This clone has just a few counts. The gene calls are TRBV5-6 and TRBJ1-1; D may be TRBD1 (5 bases). This CDR3 comprises 13 residues. Germline V lookup: CDR1 SGHDT, CDR2 YYEEEE. Trimming removed 0 bases from V and 7 bases from J, with 10 bases in between. The CDR3 here is CASSLGRDNEAFF. In nucleotides, the CDR3 is TGTGCCAGCAGCTTGGGCAGGGATAATGAAGCTTTCTTT. The full variable domain, with the rest looked up from reference TRBV5-6 and TRBJ1-1, is DAGVTQSPTHLIKTRGQQVTLRCSPKSGHDTVSWYQQALGQGPQFIFQYYEEEERQRGNFPDRFSGHQFPNYSSELNVNALLLGDSALYLCASSLGRDNEAFFGQGTRLTVV.

V is TRBV19 and J is TRBJ1-5; 8 nucleotides line up with TRBD1. Germline loops: CDR1 LNHDA, CDR2 SQIVND (reference sequence). The CDR3 has 15 amino acids. With 6 bases clipped from V and 8 bases from J, the junction kept 12 bases outside the gene matches. This CDR3 reads CASSPTGASVKPQHF. The CDR3 bases are TGTGCCAGTAGCCCGACAGGGGCGTCTGTAAAGCCCCAGCATTTT.

The genes are TRBV6-6 and TRBJ1-3; D is uncertain. The CDR3 extends over 13 amino acids. Between the trimmed V and J ends, which lost 7 bases and 0 bases, there was a span of 7 bases. Germline V gives CDR1 MNHNY, CDR2 SVGAGI (reference sequence). CDR3 amino acids: CASTSSSGNTIYF. The CDR3 DNA sequence: TGTGCCAGCACCTCGAGCTCTGGAAACACCATATATTTT.

This clone has just a few counts. The chain is built from TRBV2 and TRBJ1-5, with 7 bases fitting TRBD1. Per the germline V gene, CDR1 is SNHLY and CDR2 is FYNNEI. CDR3 length equals 15 residues. Trimming at V came to 6 bases and at J to 11 bases, leaving 16 bases not matched to a gene. CDR3 DNA sequence: TGTGCCAGCAGGTCGGGACAGCCCTCAAGAGGAGCCCAGCATTTT. It specifies CASRSGQPSRGAQHF. Based on the CDR3 plus reference TRBV2 and TRBJ1-5, the full variable domain is EPEVTQTPSHQVTQMGQEVILRCVPISNHLYFYWYRQILGQKVEFLVSFYNNEISEKSEIFDDQFSVERPDGSNFTLKIRSTKLEDSAMYFCASRSGQPSRGAQHFGDGTRLSIL.

V is TRBV30 and J is TRBJ2-2; 7 nucleotides align to TRBD1. The germline V gene has CDR1 GTSNPN and CDR2 SVGIG (reference sequence). The J segment lost 5 bases and the V segment lost 2 bases, leaving 8 bases of the junction unmatched. This CDR3 is built from 15 residues. CDR3 amino acids: CAWSQSTGTTGELFF. The DNA for the CDR3 is TGTGCCTGGAGTCAATCGACAGGGACAACCGGGGAGCTGTTTTTT. Drawing the rest from reference TRBV30 and TRBJ2-2, the complete variable domain is SQTIHQWPATLVQPVGSPLSLECTVEGTSNPNLYWYRQAAGRGLQLLFYSVGIGQISSEVPQNLSASRPQDRQFILSSKKLLLSDSGFYLCAWSQSTGTTGELFFGEGSRLTVL.

Written as DNA, the CDR3 is TGTGCCACCTGGACGGGACAGGGTCTCAACGAGCAGTACTTC. Amino acids: CATWTGQGLNEQYF. The chain recombines TRBV27 with TRBJ2-7; TRBD1 agrees at 9 bases. V lost 10 bases and J lost 5; bases outside the gene matches: 12. Germline values: CDR1 MNHEY, CDR2 SMNVEV (reference sequence). CDR3 length equals 14 residues.

The chain is built from TRBV6-6 and TRBJ2-3, with a weak D call TRBD1 (6 bases). This CDR3 comprises 14 residues. CDR1 is MNHNY, CDR2 SVGAGI, per germline (reference sequence). The V gene lost 5 bases and the J gene lost 4 bases, with 13 bases spanning the gap. CDR3 in DNA: TGTGCCAGCAGTCAGCCCCAGGGGCCAGATACGCAGTATTTT. Translated, it gives CASSQPQGPDTQYF.

V and J are TRBV15 and TRBJ2-3; unclear D gene. Germline V gene sequence: CDR1 LNHNV, CDR2 YYDKDF (reference sequence). Trimming took 1 base from V and 9 from J, leaving 8 bases between them. This CDR3 is built from 12 residues. The CDR3 DNA follows: TGTGCCACCAGCAGAGGCGTGAGCACGCAGTATTTT. Translation: CATSRGVSTQYF.

The chain carries TRBV5-4 and TRBJ2-3, with TRBD2 matching over 8 bases. Germline CDR1 and CDR2: SGHNT and YYREEE (reference sequence). V lost 0 bases, J lost 5 bases, and 5 bases stayed unmatched. This CDR3 region has 15 residues. CDR3 region: CASSLVSGSQDTQYF. For the CDR3, the DNA is TGTGCCAGCAGCTTGGTAAGCGGGAGTCAAGATACGCAGTATTTT. The complete variable domain, with remaining parts taken from reference TRBV5-4 and TRBJ2-3, reads ETGVTQSPTHLIKTRGQQVTLRCSSQSGHNTVSWYQQALGQGPQFIFQYYREEENGRGNFPPRFSGLQFPNYSSELNVNALELDDSALYLCASSLVSGSQDTQYFGPGTRLTVL.

This clone came up once. The chain uses TRBV7-2 and TRBJ2-1; 9 nucleotides line up with TRBD2. J gave up 7 bases and V 0 bases, and 7 bases lay outside the gene matches. The germline gives CDR1 SGHTA, CDR2 FQGNSA. There are 16 residues in the CDR3. CDR3: CASSLALAGGLNEQFF. The CDR3 bases are TGTGCCAGCAGCTTAGCCCTGGCGGGAGGGTTGAATGAGCAGTTCTTC.

This chain uses TRBV18 with TRBJ2-7; 8 bases match TRBD1. V lost 3 bases to trimming and J lost 0 bases; unmatched junction nucleotides: 10. There are 17 residues in the CDR3. The V gene's germline CDR1 is KGHSH and CDR2 LQKENI. CDR3 nucleotides: TGTGCCAGCTCACCCCAGGGAGGACAGGGATTCTCCTACGAGCAGTACTTC. This codes for CASSPQGGQGFSYEQYF.

In its sample, this clone was seen once. J is TRBJ2-3 and V is TRBV3-1 (or the pseudogene TRBV3-2), with D maybe TRBD1 (6 bases). The germline CDR1 and CDR2 sequences are LGHDT and YNNKEL (reference sequence). This CDR3 comprises 14 residues. V lost 0 bases, J lost 3 bases, and 7 bases lay in between. This chain's CDR3 is CASSQETGTDTQYF. CDR3 in DNA: TGTGCCAGCAGCCAAGAGACAGGTACAGATACGCAGTATTTT.

The chain couples TRBV7-9 to TRBJ2-7; 7 bases fit TRBD2. This CDR3 region has 12 residues. The junction had 4 bases not matched to a gene; V was cut back by 5 bases and J by 6 bases. Per germline, CDR1 SEHNR and CDR2 FQNEAQ (reference sequence). CDR3 DNA sequence: TGTGCCAGCAGCCGCAGGGAGGGCGAGCAGTACTTC. Translation: CASSRREGEQYF.

V and J are TRBV2 and TRBJ2-3, with TRBD2 matching 8 bases. The CDR3 has 16 residues. The ends lost 2 bases at V and 3 bases at J; junction bases unmatched: 7. In germline, CDR1 is SNHLY, CDR2 FYNNEI. The chain's CDR3 is CASSETRGAKTDTQYF. CDR3 nucleotide sequence: TGTGCCAGCAGTGAAACGCGGGGGGCGAAAACAGATACGCAGTATTTT.

The chain combines TRBV19 with TRBJ1-2; TRBD1 matches at 9 bases. Germline lookup yields CDR1 LNHDA and CDR2 SQIVND (reference sequence). The CDR3 contains 18 residues. J lost 4 bases, V lost 1 base, and 13 bases had no gene match. This CDR3 is CASSIGATYRGRIYGYTF. CDR3 in DNA: TGTGCCAGTAGTATAGGGGCCACTTACAGGGGGCGCATCTATGGCTACACCTTC.

The table lists this clone with a count of one. The chain combines TRBV14 with TRBJ1-2, with no clear D. V was pared by 0 bases and J by 8 bases, with 16 bases between. The CDR3 consists of 15 residues. Per germline, CDR1 SGHDN and CDR2 FVKESK. CDR3 residues: CASSQDVFSVRGYTF. In DNA form, the CDR3 reads TGTGCCAGCAGCCAAGATGTCTTTTCGGTGCGAGGCTACACCTTC.

This sequence joins TRBV5-1 and TRBJ1-6, with D unresolved. Between the trimmed V and J ends, which lost 5 bases and 7 bases, there was a span of 13 bases. This CDR3 is built from 14 residues. CDR1 is SGHRS and CDR2 is YFSETQ in the germline V gene. For the CDR3, the DNA is TGCGCCAGCAGACCGTTTTGGGAGAATTCACCCCTCCACTTT. Translating it yields CASRPFWENSPLHF.

The chain has TRBV6-2 or TRBV6-3 and TRBJ2-5, with TRBD1 matching 8 bases. There are 15 residues in the CDR3. Germline trimming cut 4 bases from V and 5 bases from J; bases unmatched to any gene: 9. Per germline, CDR1 MNHEY and CDR2 SVGEGT. CDR3 loop: CASSLAGGAGETQYF. The CDR3 DNA sequence: TGTGCCAGCAGTTTGGCAGGGGGCGCAGGGGAGACCCAGTACTTC.

CDR3 protein: CATSAPWHGSGKYNEQFF. In DNA form, the CDR3 reads TGTGCCACCAGTGCCCCGTGGCATGGGTCGGGAAAATACAATGAGCAGTTCTTC. The gene calls are TRBV24-1 and TRBJ2-1, with D tentatively TRBD2 (5 bases). Germline values: CDR1 KGHDR, CDR2 SFDVKD. The CDR3 extends over 18 amino acids. V lost 5 bases, J lost 4 bases, and 23 bases lay in between.

The rearrangement uses TRBV6-1 and TRBJ1-1, with D hard to call. Germline V CDR1 and CDR2: MNHNS, SASEGT. The CDR3 is made up of 13 amino acids. V lost 3 bases and J lost 1, with 6 bases in between. The CDR3 sequence is CASSDRGNTEAFF. The CDR3 DNA sequence: TGTGCCAGCAGTGACCGGGGGAACACTGAAGCTTTCTTT.

The chain uses TRBV14 and TRBJ1-4; 9 positions match TRBD1. With 0 bases clipped from V and 10 bases from J, the junction kept 6 bases outside the gene matches. The length of the CDR3 is 15 residues. CDR1 and CDR2 (germline): SGHDN, FVKESK. CDR3 residues: CASSQDSGQGTKLFF. CDR3 nucleotides: TGTGCCAGCAGCCAAGATTCAGGACAGGGGACAAAACTGTTTTTT.

The chain employs TRBV12-5 and TRBJ2-7; D unresolved. V was cut by 1 base and J by 1 base, with 11 bases left in between. The CDR3 extends over 15 amino acids. The germline V gene has CDR1 LGHNT and CDR2 FRNRAP. The CDR3 reads CASGLAPQVSYEQYF. The CDR3 coding sequence is TGTGCTAGTGGTTTGGCCCCTCAGGTTTCCTACGAGCAGTACTTC.

This clone was detected ten times or more. The chain combines TRBV2 with TRBJ1-2, with TRBD1 as a possible D gene (6 bases). Germline V gene data show CDR1 as SNHLY and CDR2 as FYNNEI. The CDR3 has 13 residues. V lost 8 bases, J lost 8 bases, and 18 bases lay in between. The CDR3 region is CASVGGRLVGYTF. Here the CDR3 DNA reads TGTGCCAGCGTCGGGGGGCGCTTGGTCGGCTACACCTTC.

This rearrangement joins TRBV19 to TRBJ1-1; the D is unclear. The length of the CDR3 is 16 residues. Per germline, CDR1 LNHDA and CDR2 SQIVND (reference sequence). V lost 3 bases, J lost 3 bases, and 17 bases lay in between. CDR3 residues: CASSIPSASTHTEAFF. The CDR3 nucleotides are TGTGCCAGTAGTATCCCATCAGCGTCTACCCACACTGAAGCTTTCTTT. The entire variable domain, with the rest obtained from reference TRBV19 and TRBJ1-1, is as follows: DGGITQSPKYLFRKEGQNVTLSCEQNLNHDAMYWYRQDPGQGLRLIYYSQIVNDFQKGDIAEGYSVSREKKESFPLTVTSAQKNPTAFYLCASSIPSASTHTEAFFGQGTRLTVV.